Sequencing of this T cell receptor beta chain was carried out in a study of shared clonotypes between healthy human individuals. Study-wide points: Sampling was confined to blood; repertoires within tissues likely differ. With a handful of donors compared, 4.5% to 6.5% of naive CD4 clonotypes were shared. The small donor group covered limited genetic and exposure diversity. Among donors, clonotype sharing was expected to be affected by sequencing depth.

For this clone: Its antigen is unknown.

Only CD45RO-negative cells positively selected for CCR7 counted as naive CD8 cells, so terminally differentiated effector memory CD45RA+ cells were excluded. Using immunoSEQ multiplex PCR, the repertoire was profiled, and TCRdb retains in-frame clones only, with some absent. Of some 2 million clones listed, 85% to 95% were seen once; the top ten hold 0.95% to 1.5%. This TCR came from a man aged 18 to 29 in good health. Sequenced sample: naive CD8+ T cells sorted from blood.

CDR3 sequence reads: CASSLLEPQGRAYEQYF. In DNA, the CDR3 is TGTGCCAGCAGTTTATTGGAACCCCAGGGGAGGGCCTACGAGCAGTACTTC. The chain links TRBV27 to TRBJ2-7; a weak D match, TRBD2 (7 bases). Per germline, CDR1 MNHEY and CDR2 SMNVEV (reference sequence). V was shortened by 1 base and J by 2 bases, with 18 bases between the two germline ends. The CDR3 extends over 17 amino acids.